What follows are 5 T cell receptor beta chains derived from one specimen sequenced in a study of CD8+ T cells in alopecia areata. CD4, CD8alpha, NKG2D, NKG2ACE and other markers guided sorting of pooled cutaneous lymph node cells. The authors extracted RNA and reverse transcribed it into cDNA as the sequencing template. Generated by immunoSEQ multiplex PCR, the TCRdb table keeps only in-frame clones and is missing some. Singletons are absent from the sample, which has about 270,000 clones. Sequences were obtained from CD4+ T cells sorted from a lymph node. The origin of the receptors is a C3H/HeJ mouse with alopecia areata. The strain is characterized by the MHC haplotype H2-k.

This clone was observed a few times. Genes and germline come from the mouse. Read data end 4 residues before the CDR3 end; the end is taken from the germline J gene. This chain links TRBV5 with TRBJ2-1; perhaps TRBD1 as D (6 bases). The CDR3 is 14 amino acids. CDR1 is LGHNA and CDR2 is YNLKQL in the germline V gene (reference sequence). V lost 4 bases, J lost 2 bases, and 9 bases lay in between. The CDR3 bases that were read are TGTGCCAGCAGCCCTACAGGGCACTATGCT. Translated, it gives CASSPTGHYA. The whole CDR3 region reads CASSPTGHYAEQFF.

In this sample, this clone turned up a few times. Mouse germline and gene names are used. The read ends 4 residues shy of where the CDR3 ends; the end is completed using the germline J gene. Other nucleotide sequences from this sample produce the same CDR3. This rearrangement joins TRBV1 to TRBJ1-1; the D gene is possibly TRBD1 (6 bases). Trimming pared 3 bases from V and 2 bases from J, leaving 13 bases between. From germline, CDR1 is NSQYPW and CDR2 LRSPGD (reference sequence). The CDR3 spans 15 residues. The chain's CDR3 is CTCSADSQGNTEVFF. Partial CDR3 DNA: TGCACCTGCAGTGCGGACAGTCAGGGCAACACA.

There are a few counts of this clone. The germline and genes are mouse ones. Other nucleotide sequences in the sample specify the same CDR3. The CDR3 spells CASSRTGGSYEQYF. CDR3 DNA (partial): TGTGCCAGCAGCCGTACAGGGGGCTCCTAT. The V and J genes are TRBV19 and TRBJ2-7; 8 nucleotides agree with TRBD1. The CDR3 goes on 4 residues after the read ends, and that part is filled in from the germline J gene. V gave up 5 bases and J gave up 0 bases; unmatched junction bases: 4. The CDR3 length is 14 residues. CDR1 and CDR2 (germline): FNHDT, SITEND (reference sequence).

This clone has just a few counts. Gene names and germline refer to mouse. The sequence runs out 4 residues before the end of the CDR3; the remainder is reconstructed from the germline J gene. The V and J genes are TRBV1 and TRBJ2-1; TRBD1 is a possible D gene (6 bases). Germline V gene sequence: CDR1 NSQYPW, CDR2 LRSPGD (reference sequence). The CDR3 covers 16 residues. The V and J ends lost 0 bases and 0 bases respectively, with 9 bases between them. The chain's CDR3 is CTCSADGQSNYAEQFF. The sequenced part of the CDR3 DNA is TGCACCTGCAGTGCAGATGGACAGAGTAACTATGCT.

A word on this clone: Given a far larger clone just one base away, this is likely a sequencing read error. Genes here carry mouse names. The read falls 4 residues short of the CDR3 end, and the missing part is taken from the germline J gene. Distinct nucleotide sequences in the sample also encode this CDR3. The chain uses TRBV19 and TRBJ1-2, with D possibly matching TRBD1 (5 bases). The CDR3 has 13 amino acids. Germline lookup yields CDR1 FNHDT and CDR2 SITEND (reference sequence). The germline V and J ends were trimmed by 3 bases and 0 bases, with 6 bases remaining between them. Incomplete CDR3 DNA: TGTGCCAGCAGTAGGACAACAAACTCC. This codes for CASSRTTNS. The CDR3 in full is CASSRTTNSDYTF.